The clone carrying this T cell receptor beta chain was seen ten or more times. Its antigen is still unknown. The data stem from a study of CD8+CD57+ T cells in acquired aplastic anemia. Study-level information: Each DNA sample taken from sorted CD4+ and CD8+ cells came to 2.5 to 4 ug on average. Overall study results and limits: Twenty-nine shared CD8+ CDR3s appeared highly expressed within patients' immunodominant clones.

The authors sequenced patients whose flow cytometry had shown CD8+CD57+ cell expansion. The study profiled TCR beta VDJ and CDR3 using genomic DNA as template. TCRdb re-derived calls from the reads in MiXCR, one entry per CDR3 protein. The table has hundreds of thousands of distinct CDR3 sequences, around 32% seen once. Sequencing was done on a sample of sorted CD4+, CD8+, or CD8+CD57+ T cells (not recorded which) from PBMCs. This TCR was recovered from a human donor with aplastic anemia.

CDR3 coding DNA: TGTGCCAGTAATGTACCGGCCTGGGCAGGCTACACCTTC. It translates to CASNVPAWAGYTF. V gene TRBV19 combines with J gene TRBJ1-2; D call uncertain. Trimming removed 7 bases at V and 8 bases at J, with 17 bases between. The CDR3 loop spans 13 amino acids. The V gene's germline CDR1 is LNHDA and CDR2 SQIVND (reference sequence).